One T cell receptor (beta chain) is described in this entry. In the authors' methods: It was from reference gene primer amplification that nucleated cell counts were estimated. Using immunoSEQ multiplex PCR, the repertoire was profiled, and TCRdb retains in-frame clones only, with some absent. For V, J and clone size, that table is used; D and trimming come from the DNA. Of 97,000 or so clones listed, 91% are singletons. The data are from a study of blood T cell repertoires in COVID-19. Looking at the study overall: Samples came from the United States, Italy and Spain, spanning acute and convalescent COVID-19. T cells, B-cell-depleted T cells, or PBMCs supplied cDNA or gDNA.

The sequence derives from a man younger than 35 with acute or convalescent COVID-19. Specimen: peripheral blood.

CDR3 amino acids: CASSLAGQGASGNTIYF. CDR3 nucleotide sequence: TGTGCCAGCAGCTTAGCGGGACAGGGGGCGTCCGGAAACACCATATATTTT. The chain links TRBV7-9 to TRBJ1-3; 12 nucleotides line up with TRBD1. The CDR3 spans 17 residues. V was pared by 0 bases and J by 4 bases, with 4 bases of the junction left unmatched. From germline, CDR1 is SEHNR and CDR2 FQNEAQ (reference sequence).